The present TCR beta chain was sequenced within a study of technical replicates of blood from a handful of donors. This table comes from immunoSEQ multiplex PCR, and its TCRdb copy is limited to in-frame clones, with some not included. Counted here are 76,000 or so clones, approximately 83% occurring once; the ten biggest clones make up 4.5% to 5.5%. This CDR3 spans 17 amino acids. The V gene end was trimmed by 0 bases and the J gene end by 3 bases; junction bases not matched to a gene: 9. Per the germline V gene, CDR1 is SGHRS and CDR2 is YFSETQ. The chain has TRBV5-1 and TRBJ2-3; TRBD2 matches at 8 bases. Sequenced sample: PBMCs. This clonotype was sampled from a human donor in good health. Some clones in this sample may be carry-over from other donors' samples. The CDR3 DNA sequence: TGCGCCAGCAGCTTGGCCTATGGGCGGGGGGATACAGATACGCAGTATTTT. As protein: CASSLAYGRGDTDTQYF.